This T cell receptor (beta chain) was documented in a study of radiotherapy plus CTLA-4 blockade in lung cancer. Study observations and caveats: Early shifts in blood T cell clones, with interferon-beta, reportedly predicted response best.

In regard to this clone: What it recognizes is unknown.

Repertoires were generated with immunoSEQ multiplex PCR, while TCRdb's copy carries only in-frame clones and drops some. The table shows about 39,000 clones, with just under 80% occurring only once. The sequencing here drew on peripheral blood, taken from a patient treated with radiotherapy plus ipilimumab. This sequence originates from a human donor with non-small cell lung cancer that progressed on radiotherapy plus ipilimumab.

In DNA, the CDR3 is TGTGCCAGCAGTGAATATCGGAGTGAAGCTTTCTTT. Translated, it gives CASSEYRSEAFF. V and J are TRBV25-1 and TRBJ1-1; D gene unclear. The germline V gene has CDR1 MGHDK and CDR2 SYGVNS. The CDR3 spans 12 residues. V was trimmed by 0 bases and J by 7 bases, leaving 6 bases between them.